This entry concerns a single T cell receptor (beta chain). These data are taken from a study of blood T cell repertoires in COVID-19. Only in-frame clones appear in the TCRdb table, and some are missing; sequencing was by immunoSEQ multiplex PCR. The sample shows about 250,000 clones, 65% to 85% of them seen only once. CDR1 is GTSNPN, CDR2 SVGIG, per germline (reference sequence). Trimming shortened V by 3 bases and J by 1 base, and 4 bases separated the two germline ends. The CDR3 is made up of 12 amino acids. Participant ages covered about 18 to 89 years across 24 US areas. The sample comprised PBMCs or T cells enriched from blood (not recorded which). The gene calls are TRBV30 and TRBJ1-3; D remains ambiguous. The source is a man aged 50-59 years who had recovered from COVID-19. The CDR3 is CAWSGSGNTIYF. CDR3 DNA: TGTGCCTGGAGCGGGTCTGGAAACACCATATATTTT. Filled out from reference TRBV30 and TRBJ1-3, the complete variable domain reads SQTIHQWPATLVQPVGSPLSLECTVEGTSNPNLYWYRQAAGRGLQLLFYSVGIGQISSEVPQNLSASRPQDRQFILSSKKLLLSDSGFYLCAWSGSGNTIYFGEGSWLTVV.